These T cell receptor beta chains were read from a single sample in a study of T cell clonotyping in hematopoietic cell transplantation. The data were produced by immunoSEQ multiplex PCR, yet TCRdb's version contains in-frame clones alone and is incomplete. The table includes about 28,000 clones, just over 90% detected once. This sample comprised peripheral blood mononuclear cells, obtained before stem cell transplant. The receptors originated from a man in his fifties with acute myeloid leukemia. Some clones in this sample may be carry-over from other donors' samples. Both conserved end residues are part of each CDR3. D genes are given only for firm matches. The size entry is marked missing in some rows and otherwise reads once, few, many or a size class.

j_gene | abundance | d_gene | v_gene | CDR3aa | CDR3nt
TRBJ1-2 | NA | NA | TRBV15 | CATSGERWYGYTF | TGTGCCACCAGCGGGGAAAGGTGGTATGGCTACACCTTC
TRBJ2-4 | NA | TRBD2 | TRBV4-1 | CASSPSGRAKNIQYF | TGCGCCAGCAGCCCGAGCGGGAGAGCCAAAAACATTCAGTACTTC
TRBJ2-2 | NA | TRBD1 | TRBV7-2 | CASSYSPGQGFVGELFF | TGTGCCAGCAGCTACAGTCCGGGACAGGGGTTTGTCGGGGAGCTGTTTTTT
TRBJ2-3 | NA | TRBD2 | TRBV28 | CASSLFGLAGVGDTQYF | TGTGCCAGCAGTTTATTTGGACTAGCGGGGGTGGGAGATACGCAGTATTTT
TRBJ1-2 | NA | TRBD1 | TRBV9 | CASSPTGQGRGYTF | TGTGCCAGCAGCCCAACCGGACAGGGCCGTGGCTACACCTTC
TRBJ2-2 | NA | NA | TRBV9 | CASSPSTGELFF | TGTGCCAGCAGCCCTAGTACCGGGGAGCTGTTTTTT
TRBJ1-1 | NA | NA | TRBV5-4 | CASSLVGLNTEAFF | TGTGCCAGCAGCTTGGTAGGGTTGAACACTGAAGCTTTCTTT
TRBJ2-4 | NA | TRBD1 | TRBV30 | CAWSGEWGQLGF | TGTGCCTGGAGTGGTGAGTGGGGACAGTTAGGCTTC
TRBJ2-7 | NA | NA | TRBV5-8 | CASSLRGGSSYEQYF | TGTGCCAGCAGCTTGAGGGGCGGTAGCTCCTACGAGCAGTACTTC
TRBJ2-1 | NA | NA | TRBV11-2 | CASSLGMAAYNEQFF | TGTGCCAGCAGCTTGGGTATGGCGGCCTACAATGAGCAGTTCTTC
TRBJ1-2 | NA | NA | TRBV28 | CASSLETDGYTF | TGTGCCAGCAGTCTCGAAACGGATGGCTACACCTTC
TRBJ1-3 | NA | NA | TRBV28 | CATGRGSSSGNTIYF | TGTGCCACCGGGCGGGGGTCGAGTAGTGGAAACACCATATATTTT
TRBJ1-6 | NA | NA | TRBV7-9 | CASSSPLGMWDNSPLHF | TGTGCCAGCAGCTCCCCCCTAGGGATGTGGGATAATTCACCCCTCCACTTT
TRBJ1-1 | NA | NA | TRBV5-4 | CASSLGWGNTEAFF | TGTGCCAGCAGCTTGGGATGGGGGAACACTGAAGCTTTCTTT
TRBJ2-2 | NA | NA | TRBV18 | CASSLQPASLAGELFF | TGTGCCAGCTCTCTGCAGCCCGCAAGTCTCGCCGGGGAGCTGTTTTTT
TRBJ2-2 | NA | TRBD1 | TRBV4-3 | CASSQDKGAWTGELFF | TGCGCCAGCAGCCAAGATAAGGGGGCTTGGACCGGGGAGCTGTTTTTT
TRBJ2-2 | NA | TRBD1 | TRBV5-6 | CASSYRDRSYTGELFF | TGTGCCAGCAGCTACCGGGACAGGTCATACACCGGGGAGCTGTTTTTT
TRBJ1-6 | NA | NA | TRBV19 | CASSLAHSPLHF | TGTGCCAGTAGCCTGGCCCACTCACCCCTCCACTTT
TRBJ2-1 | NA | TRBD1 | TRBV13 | CASSPTGTGRYNEQFF | TGTGCCAGCAGCCCCACCGGGACAGGAAGGTACAATGAGCAGTTCTTC
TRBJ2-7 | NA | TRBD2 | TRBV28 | CASNSAGELYEQYF | TGTGCCAGCAACTCAGCGGGAGAGCTCTACGAGCAGTACTTC
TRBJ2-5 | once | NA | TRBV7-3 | CASSLRGGETQYF | TGTGCCAGCAGCCTCAGGGGGGGAGAGACCCAGTACTTC
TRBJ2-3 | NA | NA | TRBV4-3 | CASSQEAVRGTDTQYF | TGCGCCAGCAGCCAAGAAGCAGTGAGGGGGACAGATACGCAGTATTTT
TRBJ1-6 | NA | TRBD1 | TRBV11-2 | CASSFRGRDSPLHF | TGTGCCAGCAGCTTCAGGGGGCGGGATTCACCCCTCCACTTT
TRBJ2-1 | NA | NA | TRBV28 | CASSFYNEQFF | TGTGCCAGCAGTTTCTACAATGAGCAGTTCTTC
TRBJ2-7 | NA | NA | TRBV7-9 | CASSLGFSTTYEQYF | TGTGCCAGCAGCTTAGGTTTCTCGACTACCTACGAGCAGTACTTC
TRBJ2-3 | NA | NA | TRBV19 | CASSTRGYGGSGDTQYF | TGTGCCAGTAGTACTAGGGGCTATGGGGGGAGTGGAGATACGCAGTATTTT
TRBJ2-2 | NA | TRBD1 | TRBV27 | CASSWTTGIAGELFF | TGTGCCAGCAGTTGGACGACAGGGATCGCCGGGGAGCTGTTTTTT
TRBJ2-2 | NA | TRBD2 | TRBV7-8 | CASSLGQRGALGELFF | TGTGCCAGCAGCTTAGGCCAGCGGGGGGCCCTCGGGGAGCTGTTTTTT
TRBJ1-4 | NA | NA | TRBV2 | CASSAGDEKLFF | TGTGCCAGCAGTGCAGGTGATGAAAAACTGTTTTTT
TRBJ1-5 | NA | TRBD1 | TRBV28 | CASGTSTGLSNQPQHF | TGTGCCAGCGGTACTTCGACAGGGCTAAGCAATCAGCCCCAGCATTTT
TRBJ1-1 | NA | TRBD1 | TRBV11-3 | CASSLGGHTEAFF | TGTGCCAGCAGCCTAGGGGGCCACACTGAAGCTTTCTTT
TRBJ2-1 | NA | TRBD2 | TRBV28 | CASSSPGLAGRNEQFF | TGTGCCAGCTCCAGTCCGGGACTAGCGGGACGGAATGAGCAGTTCTTC
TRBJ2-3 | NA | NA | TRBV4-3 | CASSQEVRATQYF | TGCGCCAGCAGCCAAGAGGTCCGTGCCACGCAGTATTTT
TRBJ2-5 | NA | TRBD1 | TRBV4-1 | CASSQVGIAGQGQETQYF | TGCGCCAGCAGCCAAGTGGGGATCGCGGGACAGGGCCAGGAGACCCAGTACTTC
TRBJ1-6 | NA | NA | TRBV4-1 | CASSQESQGPSYNSPLHF | TGCGCCAGCAGCCAAGAATCCCAGGGGCCCTCCTATAATTCACCCCTCCACTTT
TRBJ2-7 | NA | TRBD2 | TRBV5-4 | CASSPGTSDYEQYF | TGTGCCAGCAGCCCCGGGACTAGCGACTACGAGCAGTACTTC
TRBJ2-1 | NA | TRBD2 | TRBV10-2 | CASSDLAASGGFRYNEQFF | TGCGCCAGCAGTGATTTGGCGGCTAGCGGGGGGTTTCGGTACAATGAGCAGTTCTTC
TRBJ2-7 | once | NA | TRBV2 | CASSAQGGPQGEQYF | TGTGCCAGCAGTGCACAGGGAGGTCCCCAAGGTGAGCAGTACTTC
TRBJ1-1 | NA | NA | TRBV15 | CATSRLLNTEAFF | TGTGCCACCAGCAGATTACTCAACACTGAAGCTTTCTTT
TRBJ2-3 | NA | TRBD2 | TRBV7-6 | CASSLRGGVDTQYF | TGTGCCAGCAGCTTACGCGGGGGAGTAGATACGCAGTATTTT
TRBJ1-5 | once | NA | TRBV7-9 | CASSVNWNQPQHF | TGTGCCAGCAGCGTAAACTGGAACCAGCCCCAGCATTTT
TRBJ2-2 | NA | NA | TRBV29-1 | CSVDRRGGTGELFF | TGCAGCGTTGACCGTAGGGGCGGAACCGGGGAGCTGTTTTTT
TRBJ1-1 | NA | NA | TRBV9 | CASSVESWGYTEAFF | TGTGCCAGCAGCGTAGAGTCTTGGGGCTATACTGAAGCTTTCTTT
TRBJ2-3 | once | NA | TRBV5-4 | CASHATRGSASGTDTQYF | TGTGCCAGCCACGCGACGAGAGGGTCAGCAAGTGGCACAGATACGCAGTATTTT
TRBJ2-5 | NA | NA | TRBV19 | CASGDLPRETQYF | TGTGCCAGTGGGGACCTCCCCAGAGAGACCCAGTACTTC
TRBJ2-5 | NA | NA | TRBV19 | CASSIGGGRDFQETQYF | TGTGCCAGTAGTATAGGGGGTGGGCGAGACTTCCAAGAGACCCAGTACTTC
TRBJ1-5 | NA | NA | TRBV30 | CAWSVRSGGRQPQHF | TGTGCCTGGAGTGTACGATCCGGGGGCAGGCAGCCCCAGCATTTT
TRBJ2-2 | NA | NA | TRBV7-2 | CASSLVGPHTGELFF | TGTGCCAGCAGCTTAGTAGGACCCCATACCGGGGAGCTGTTTTTT
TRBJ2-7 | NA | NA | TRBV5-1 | CASSLQEGEQYF | TGCGCCAGCAGCCTCCAAGAGGGCGAGCAGTACTTC
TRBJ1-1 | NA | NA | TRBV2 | CASILRGQNTEAFF | TGTGCCAGCATTTTGAGGGGTCAGAACACTGAAGCTTTCTTT
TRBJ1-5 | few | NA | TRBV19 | CASSIVRDGPQPQHF | TGTGCCAGTAGTATCGTTCGGGACGGCCCTCAGCCCCAGCATTTT
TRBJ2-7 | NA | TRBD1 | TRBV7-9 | CASSPEEGGSYEQYF | TGTGCCAGCAGCCCTGAAGAAGGGGGCAGCTACGAGCAGTACTTC
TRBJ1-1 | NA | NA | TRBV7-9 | CASSPRGGSTEAFF | TGTGCCAGCAGCCCCAGGGGTGGGAGCACTGAAGCTTTCTTT